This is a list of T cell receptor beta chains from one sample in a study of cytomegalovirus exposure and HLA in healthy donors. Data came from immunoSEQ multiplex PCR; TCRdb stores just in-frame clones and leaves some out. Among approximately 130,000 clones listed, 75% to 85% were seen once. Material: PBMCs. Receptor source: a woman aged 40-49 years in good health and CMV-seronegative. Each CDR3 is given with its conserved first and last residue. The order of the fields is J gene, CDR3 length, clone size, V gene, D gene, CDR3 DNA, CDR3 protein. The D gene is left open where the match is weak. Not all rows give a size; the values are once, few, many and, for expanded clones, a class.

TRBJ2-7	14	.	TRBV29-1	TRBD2	TGCAGCGTGGGGGGGGGTTACAGCTCCTACGAGCAGTACTTC	CSVGGGYSSYEQYF
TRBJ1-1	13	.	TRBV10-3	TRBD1	TGTGCCACCGAAGGGACAGGGGAAACTGAAGCTTTCTTT	CATEGTGETEAFF
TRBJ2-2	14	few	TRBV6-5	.	TGTGCCAGCAGTTACGACAGGAACGCCGGGGAGCTGTTTTTT	CASSYDRNAGELFF
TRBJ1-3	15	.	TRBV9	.	TGTGCCAGCAGCGTTTCGGGGGGGTTTGGAAACACCATATATTTT	CASSVSGGFGNTIYF
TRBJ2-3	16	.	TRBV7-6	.	TGTGCCAGCAGCTTAGGGCTTCAGGGGAGCACAGATACGCAGTATTTT	CASSLGLQGSTDTQYF
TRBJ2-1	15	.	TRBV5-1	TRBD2	TGCGCCAGCAGCTATGGGACTAGTGGTGGGAATGAGCAGTTCTTC	CASSYGTSGGNEQFF
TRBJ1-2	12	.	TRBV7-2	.	TGTGCCAGCAGCTTATTCGCCCAGGGCTACACCTTC	CASSLFAQGYTF
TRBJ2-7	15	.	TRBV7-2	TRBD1	TGTGCCAGCAGCACTCCGGGACAGGGTATCCACGAGCAGTACTTC	CASSTPGQGIHEQYF
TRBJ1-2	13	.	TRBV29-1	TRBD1	TGCAGCGCAAGGACAGGGGATAACTATGGCTACACCTTC	CSARTGDNYGYTF
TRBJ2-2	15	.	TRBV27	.	TGTGCCAGCAGTTCGCGAGAGGCGGGCACCGGGGAGCTGTTTTTT	CASSSREAGTGELFF
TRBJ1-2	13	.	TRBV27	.	TGTGCCAGCAGTTTGCAGGGCGGCTATGGCTACACCTTC	CASSLQGGYGYTF
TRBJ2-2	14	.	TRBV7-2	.	TGTGCCAGCAGCCCACCTCCAGGGACCGGGGAGCTGTTTTTT	CASSPPPGTGELFF
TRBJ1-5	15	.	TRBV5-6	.	TGTGCCAGCAGCTTTCGGGTACACAGCAATCAGCCCCAGCATTTT	CASSFRVHSNQPQHF
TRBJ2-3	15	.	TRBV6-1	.	TGTGCCAGCAGGCTGCCGGGAGATATCACAGATACGCAGTATTTT	CASRLPGDITDTQYF